The 19 T cell receptor beta chains in this list originate from one sample, sequenced in a study of blood T cell repertoires in COVID-19. Sequenced by immunoSEQ multiplex PCR; TCRdb stores in-frame clones only, minus some. The table includes under 120,000 clones, around 87% detected once. Sample: peripheral blood. Receptors originate from a woman aged 80 or older with acute or convalescent COVID-19.

The chain employs TRBV18 and TRBJ2-5, with 8 bases that match TRBD2. Germline V lookup: CDR1 KGHSH, CDR2 LQKENI. This CDR3 is 14 amino acids long. Trimming removed 3 bases from V and 2 bases from J; junction bases left unmatched: 2. CDR3 amino acids: CASSPSGGQETQYF. The CDR3, as DNA: TGTGCCAGCTCACCCAGCGGGGGACAAGAGACCCAGTACTTC. Complete variable domain (other parts from reference TRBV18 and TRBJ2-5): NAGVMQNPRHLVRRRGQEARLRCSPMKGHSHVYWYRQLPEEGLKFMVYLQKENIIDESGMPKERFSAEFPKEGPSILRIQQVVRGDSAAYFCASSPSGGQETQYFGPGTRLLVL.

The chain combines TRBV5-1 with TRBJ1-4, with no clear D. The CDR3 length is 13 residues. Per germline, CDR1 SGHRS and CDR2 YFSETQ. The ends were cut back, 4 bases at V and 10 bases at J, with 14 bases in the middle. DNA of the CDR3: TGCGCCAGCAGCCTTGAGGGCGGAGGAAAACTGTTTTTT. Translating gives CASSLEGGGKLFF.

The chain joins TRBV28 to TRBJ2-5, with 7 bases identical to TRBD2. Germline CDR1 reads MDHEN; CDR2 reads SYDVKM. The CDR3 is 14 amino acids. The J segment lost 0 bases and the V segment lost 7 bases, leaving 5 bases of the junction unmatched. Here the CDR3 reads CASISAGYQETQYF. For the CDR3, the DNA is TGTGCCAGCATATCAGCGGGGTACCAAGAGACCCAGTACTTC.

This clone showed up just a few times. The chain couples TRBV3-1 (or the pseudogene TRBV3-2) to TRBJ1-1, with unresolved D. V was cut by 3 bases and J by 3 bases, with 8 bases left in between. The CDR3 loop spans 13 amino acids. Germline V gene lookup returns CDR1 LGHDT and CDR2 YNNKEL (reference sequence). CDR3 protein: CASSQRADTEAFF. The CDR3 nucleotides are TGTGCCAGCAGCCAGAGGGCCGACACTGAAGCTTTCTTT.

The V call is TRBV2, the J call TRBJ1-6; the match to TRBD1 covers 7 bases. The germline CDR1 and CDR2 sequences are SNHLY and FYNNEI. CDR3 length: 14 amino acids. With V trimmed by 6 bases and J by 5 bases, 4 bases remained unmatched. Here the CDR3 DNA reads TGTGCCAGCAGAGAACAGGGGAATAATTCACCCCTCCACTTT. Translated: CASREQGNNSPLHF.

The chain uses TRBV10-2 and TRBJ2-2; TRBD1 might be the D (7 bases). The CDR3 runs to 14 residues. Germline V gene sequence: CDR1 WSHSY, CDR2 SAAADI. With 8 bases removed from V and 4 bases from J, the gap between germline ends came to 14 bases. The CDR3 here is CASSQGGGTGELFF. In nucleotides, the CDR3 is TGCGCCAGCTCCCAGGGGGGAGGCACCGGGGAGCTGTTTTTT.

The chain joins TRBV27 to TRBJ1-5, with 7 bases fitting TRBD1. This CDR3 has 15 residues. Germline V lookup: CDR1 MNHEY, CDR2 SMNVEV (reference sequence). Unmatched junction bases numbered 9, after V lost 6 bases and J lost 4 bases. The DNA for the CDR3 is TGTGCCAGCAGCCCTTTCACAGGGGCGAATCAGCCCCAGCATTTT. This codes for CASSPFTGANQPQHF.

The V call is TRBV4-3, the J call TRBJ1-5; unclear D gene. The CDR3 sequence is 14 residues long. V lost 3 bases to trimming and J lost 4 bases, with 10 bases between them. Germline values: CDR1 LGHNA, CDR2 YSLEER. CDR3 residues: CASSQSLGNQPQHF. Written as DNA, the CDR3 is TGCGCCAGCAGCCAGAGCCTTGGTAATCAGCCCCAGCATTTT.

V and J are TRBV27 and TRBJ2-7; TRBD1 agrees at 7 bases. Unmatched junction bases numbered 5, after V lost 0 bases and J lost 3 bases. The germline gives CDR1 MNHEY, CDR2 SMNVEV (reference sequence). This CDR3 spans 15 amino acids. The CDR3 region is CASSLSRQGGYEQYF. CDR3 bases: TGTGCCAGCAGTTTATCCAGACAGGGTGGCTACGAGCAGTACTTC.

V is TRBV7-9 and J is TRBJ1-2, with D possibly TRBD1 on 5 matching bases. Germline values: CDR1 SEHNR, CDR2 FQNEAQ (reference sequence). The germline V and J ends were trimmed by 3 bases and 0 bases, with 11 bases remaining between them. This CDR3 comprises 15 residues. The CDR3 reads CASSLGGETNYGYTF. In DNA form, the CDR3 reads TGTGCCAGCAGCTTGGGAGGGGAGACTAACTATGGCTACACCTTC.

The V and J genes are TRBV4-3 and TRBJ1-4; 7 bases align to TRBD1. This CDR3 contains 18 residues. The germline V gene encodes CDR1 LGHNA and CDR2 YSLEER. V was clipped by 0 bases and J by 4 bases; unmatched bases: 11. CDR3 coding DNA: TGCGCCAGCAGCCAAGAGGGCCCCAGGGGGTTCCATAATGAAAAACTGTTTTTT. Protein sequence: CASSQEGPRGFHNEKLFF.

The CDR3 region is CASSEFPRGTEAFF. CDR3 DNA sequence: TGTGCCAGTAGTGAGTTCCCTAGGGGCACTGAAGCTTTCTTT. The rearrangement links TRBV19 to TRBJ1-1; possible D gene TRBD1, 5 bases. The germline gives CDR1 LNHDA, CDR2 SQIVND (reference sequence). The CDR3 is 14 amino acids. Trimming stripped 5 bases from V and 4 bases from J, with 14 bases between.

The chain joins TRBV5-1 to TRBJ1-2; 8 bases align to TRBD1. The V gene's germline CDR1 is SGHRS and CDR2 YFSETQ. The CDR3 totals 14 residues. V lost 4 bases to trimming and J lost 4 bases; unmatched junction nucleotides: 6. Here the CDR3 reads CASSLDRALYGYTF. CDR3 coding DNA: TGCGCCAGCAGCCTGGACAGGGCACTCTATGGCTACACCTTC.

The chain couples TRBV6-5 to TRBJ2-3, with TRBD1 matching 9 bases. This CDR3 is built from 15 residues. The V gene's germline CDR1 is MNHEY and CDR2 SVGAGI. The V gene end was trimmed by 2 bases and the J gene end by 6 bases; junction bases not matched to a gene: 6. Written as DNA, the CDR3 is TGTGCCAGCAGTTACCAGGACAGGGGTTTGGATACGCAGTATTTT. Translated, it gives CASSYQDRGLDTQYF.

The genes are TRBV9 and TRBJ1-5; tentative D call: TRBD1 (5 bases). V was cut by 4 bases and J by 0 bases, with 14 bases left in between. Looked up from germline, CDR1 is SGDLS and CDR2 is YYNGEE. The CDR3 totals 16 residues. CDR3 nucleotide sequence: TGTGCCAGCAGCCCAGGAGGGGATCTTAGCAATCAGCCCCAGCATTTT. Its protein is CASSPGGDLSNQPQHF.

This chain joins TRBV5-6 and TRBJ1-2, with TRBD1 matching over 7 bases. Germline V CDR1 and CDR2: SGHDT, YYEEEE. J gave up 3 bases and V 2 bases, and 10 bases lay outside the gene matches. The CDR3 loop spans 16 amino acids. CDR3 nucleotides: TGTGCCAGCAGCTTCGGGAACCAGGACAGGTACTATGGCTACACCTTC. Protein: CASSFGNQDRYYGYTF.

This rearrangement joins TRBV5-1 to TRBJ1-1; D remains ambiguous. The germline gives CDR1 SGHRS, CDR2 YFSETQ. The ends were cut back, 0 bases at V and 1 base at J, with 7 bases in the middle. This CDR3 comprises 14 residues. CDR3 in DNA: TGCGCCAGCAGCTTGGCACAGACGAACACTGAAGCTTTCTTT. It yields the protein CASSLAQTNTEAFF.

The rearrangement joins TRBV12-5 to TRBJ2-3; TRBD2 aligns across 12 bases. Trimming removed 7 bases from V and 12 bases from J; junction bases left unmatched: 8. CDR3 length equals 13 residues. The germline V gene encodes CDR1 LGHNT and CDR2 FRNRAP. CDR3 in amino acids: CASAPTSGGPQYF. The CDR3 nucleotides are TGTGCTAGTGCCCCGACTAGCGGGGGCCCCCAGTATTTT.

Comment on this clone: A much larger clonotype is one base distant, so this may be a read error. The rearrangement uses TRBV2 and TRBJ2-7, with TRBD2 as a possible D gene (5 bases). Between the trimmed V and J ends, which lost 6 bases and 3 bases, there was a span of 9 bases. In germline, CDR1 is SNHLY, CDR2 FYNNEI. The CDR3 has 12 residues. CDR3 amino acids: CASSPGIYEQYF. CDR3 DNA sequence: TGTGCCAGCAGCCCGGGGATCTACGAGCAGTACTTC.